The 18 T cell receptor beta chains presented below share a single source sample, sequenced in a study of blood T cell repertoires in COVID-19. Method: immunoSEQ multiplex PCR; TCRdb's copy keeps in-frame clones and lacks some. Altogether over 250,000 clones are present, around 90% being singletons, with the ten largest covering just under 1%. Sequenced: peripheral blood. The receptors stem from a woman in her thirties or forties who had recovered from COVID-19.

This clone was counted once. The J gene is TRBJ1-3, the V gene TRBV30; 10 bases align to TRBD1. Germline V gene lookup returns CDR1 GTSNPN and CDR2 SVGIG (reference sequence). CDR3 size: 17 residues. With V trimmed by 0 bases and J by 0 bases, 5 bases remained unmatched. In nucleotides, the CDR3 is TGTGCCTGGAGTGTACCTAGGACAGGGGGCTCTGGAAACACCATATATTTT. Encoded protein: CAWSVPRTGGSGNTIYF.

The CDR3 sequence is CASSISGATYYGYTF. The CDR3 nucleotides read TGTGCCAGTAGTATATCTGGGGCGACCTACTATGGCTACACCTTC. The chain links TRBV19 to TRBJ1-2; the D gene is possibly TRBD1 (5 bases). V was clipped by 2 bases and J by 3 bases, with 13 bases between them. Germline CDR1 reads LNHDA; CDR2 reads SQIVND (reference sequence). The CDR3 contains 15 residues.

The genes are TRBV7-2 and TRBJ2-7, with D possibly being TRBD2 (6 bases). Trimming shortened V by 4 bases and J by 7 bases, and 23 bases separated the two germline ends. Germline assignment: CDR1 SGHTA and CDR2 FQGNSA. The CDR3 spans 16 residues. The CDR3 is CASSSQSLLRGGEQYF. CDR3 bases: TGTGCCAGCAGCTCCCAGTCCCTCCTGCGGGGTGGGGAGCAGTACTTC.

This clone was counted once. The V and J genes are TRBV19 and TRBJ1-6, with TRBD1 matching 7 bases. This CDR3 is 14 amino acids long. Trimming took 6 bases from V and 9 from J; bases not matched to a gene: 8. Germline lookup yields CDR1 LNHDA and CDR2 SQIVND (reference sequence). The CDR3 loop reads CASRTDRASSPLHF. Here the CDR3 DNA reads TGTGCCAGTAGGACCGACAGGGCTAGTTCACCCCTCCACTTT.

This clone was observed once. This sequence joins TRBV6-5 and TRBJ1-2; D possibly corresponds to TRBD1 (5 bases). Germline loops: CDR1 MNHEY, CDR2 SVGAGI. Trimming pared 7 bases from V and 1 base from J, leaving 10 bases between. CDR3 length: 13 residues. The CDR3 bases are TGTGCCAGCACCCGCGGGGGTAACTATGGCTACACCTTC. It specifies CASTRGGNYGYTF.

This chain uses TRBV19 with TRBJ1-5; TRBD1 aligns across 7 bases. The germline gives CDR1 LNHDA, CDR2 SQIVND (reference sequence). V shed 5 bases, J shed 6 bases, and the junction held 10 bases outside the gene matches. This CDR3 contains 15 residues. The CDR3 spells CASSLRTGGAQPQHF. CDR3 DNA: TGTGCCAGTAGTCTCCGGACAGGAGGGGCTCAGCCCCAGCATTTT.

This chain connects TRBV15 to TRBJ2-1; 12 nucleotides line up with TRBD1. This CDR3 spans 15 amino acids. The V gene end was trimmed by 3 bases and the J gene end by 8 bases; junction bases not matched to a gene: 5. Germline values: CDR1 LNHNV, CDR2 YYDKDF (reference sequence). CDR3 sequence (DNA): TGTGCCACCAGCAGTCCCGGGACAGGGGGCGATGAGCAGTTCTTC. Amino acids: CATSSPGTGGDEQFF.

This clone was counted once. CDR3 sequence (DNA): TGTGCCTGGACCGGGACAGGGGGCCTCACCTACGAGCAGTACTTC. It translates to CAWTGTGGLTYEQYF. The V and J genes are TRBV30 and TRBJ2-7; 12 bases align to TRBD1. The trim removed 4 bases at V and 2 bases at J, leaving 6 bases unmatched. CDR3 length equals 15 residues. Germline-derived CDR1 and CDR2 are GTSNPN and SVGIG (reference sequence).

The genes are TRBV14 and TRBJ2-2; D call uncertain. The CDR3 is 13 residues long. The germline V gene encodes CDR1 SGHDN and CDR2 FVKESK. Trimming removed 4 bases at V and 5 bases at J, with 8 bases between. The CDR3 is CASSPGPTGELFF. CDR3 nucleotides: TGTGCCAGCAGCCCCGGTCCAACCGGGGAGCTGTTTTTT.

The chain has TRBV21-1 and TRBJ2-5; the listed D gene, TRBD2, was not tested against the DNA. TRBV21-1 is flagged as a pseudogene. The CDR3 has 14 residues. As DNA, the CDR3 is TGTGCCCCCCGTGGGCCTAGCGGGCAAGAGACCCAGTACTTC. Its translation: CAPRGPSGQETQYF.

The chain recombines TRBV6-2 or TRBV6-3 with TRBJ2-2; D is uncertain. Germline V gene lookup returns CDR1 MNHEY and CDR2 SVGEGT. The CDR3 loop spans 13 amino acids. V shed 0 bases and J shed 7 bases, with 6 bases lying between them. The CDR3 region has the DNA TGTGCCAGCAGTTACTCAGCAGGCGGGGAGCTGTTTTTT. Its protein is CASSYSAGGELFF.

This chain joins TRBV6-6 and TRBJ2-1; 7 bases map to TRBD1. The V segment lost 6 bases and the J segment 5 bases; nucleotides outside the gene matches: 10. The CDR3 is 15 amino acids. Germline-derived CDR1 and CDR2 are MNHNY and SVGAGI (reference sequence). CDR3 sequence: CASRTRQGTNNEQFF. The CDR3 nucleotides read TGTGCCAGCAGAACCCGACAGGGTACCAACAATGAGCAGTTCTTC.

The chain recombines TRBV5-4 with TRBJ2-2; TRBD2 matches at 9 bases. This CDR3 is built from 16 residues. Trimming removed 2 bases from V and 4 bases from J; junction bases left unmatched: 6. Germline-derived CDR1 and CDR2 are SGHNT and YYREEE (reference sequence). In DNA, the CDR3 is TGTGCCAGCAGCTTTGTCGCGGGAGGGGGCACCGGGGAGCTGTTTTTT. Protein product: CASSFVAGGGTGELFF.

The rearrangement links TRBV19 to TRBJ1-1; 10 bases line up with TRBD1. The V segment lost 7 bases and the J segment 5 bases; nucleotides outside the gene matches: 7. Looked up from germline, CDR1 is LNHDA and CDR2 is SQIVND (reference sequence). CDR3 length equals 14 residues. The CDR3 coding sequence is TGTGCCAGTAACCGGGGACAGGGGAGGACTGAAGCTTTCTTT. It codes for CASNRGQGRTEAFF.

Here the CDR3 DNA reads TGTGCCAGCTCACCCGGACTAGCGCCATCTGGGGCCAACGTCCTGACTTTC. It codes for CASSPGLAPSGANVLTF. V usage is TRBV18 and J usage is TRBJ2-6; 9 positions agree with TRBD2. Germline CDR1 KGHSH, CDR2 LQKENI. The J segment lost 1 base and the V segment lost 3 bases, leaving 4 bases of the junction unmatched. CDR3 size: 17 residues.

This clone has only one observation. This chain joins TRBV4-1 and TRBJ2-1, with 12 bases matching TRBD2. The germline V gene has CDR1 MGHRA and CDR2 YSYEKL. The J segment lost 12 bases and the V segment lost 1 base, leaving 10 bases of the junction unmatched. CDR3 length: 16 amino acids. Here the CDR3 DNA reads TGCGCCAGCAGCCAAGCGGGGCTAGCGGGAGGGGTGCGGCAGTTCTTC. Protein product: CASSQAGLAGGVRQFF.

The CDR3 coding sequence is TGCAGCGTTGAGGAGCTAGCGGGCCATGAGCAGTTCTTC. Amino acid sequence: CSVEELAGHEQFF. This rearrangement joins TRBV29-1 to TRBJ2-1; 8 nucleotides match TRBD2. Germline CDR1 reads SQVTM; CDR2 reads ANQGSEA. Unmatched junction bases numbered 6, after V lost 3 bases and J lost 8 bases. The CDR3 runs 13 residues.

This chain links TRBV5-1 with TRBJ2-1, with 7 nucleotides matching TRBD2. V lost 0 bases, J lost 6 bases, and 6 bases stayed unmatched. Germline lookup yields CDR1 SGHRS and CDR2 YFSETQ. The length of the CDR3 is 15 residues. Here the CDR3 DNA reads TGCGCCAGCAGCTTGGTGGCGGGAGCCTCCAATGAGCAGTTCTTC. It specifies CASSLVAGASNEQFF.